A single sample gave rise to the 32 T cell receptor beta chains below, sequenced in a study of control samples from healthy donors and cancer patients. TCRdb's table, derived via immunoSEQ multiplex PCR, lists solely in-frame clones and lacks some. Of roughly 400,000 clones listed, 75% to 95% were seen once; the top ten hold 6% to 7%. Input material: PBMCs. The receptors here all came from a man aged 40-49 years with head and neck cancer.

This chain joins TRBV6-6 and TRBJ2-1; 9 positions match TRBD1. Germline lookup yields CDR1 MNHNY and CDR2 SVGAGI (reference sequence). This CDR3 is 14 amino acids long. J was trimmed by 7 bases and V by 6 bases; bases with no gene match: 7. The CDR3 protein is CASSTFDRGNEQFF. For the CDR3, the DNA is TGTGCCAGCAGCACCTTTGACAGGGGGAATGAGCAGTTCTTC.

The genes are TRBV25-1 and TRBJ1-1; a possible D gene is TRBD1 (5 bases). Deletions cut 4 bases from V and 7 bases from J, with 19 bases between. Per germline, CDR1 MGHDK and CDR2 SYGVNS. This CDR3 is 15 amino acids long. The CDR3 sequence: CASSVTKGRTVEAFF. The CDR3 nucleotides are TGTGCCAGCAGTGTAACAAAGGGACGGACCGTTGAAGCTTTCTTT.

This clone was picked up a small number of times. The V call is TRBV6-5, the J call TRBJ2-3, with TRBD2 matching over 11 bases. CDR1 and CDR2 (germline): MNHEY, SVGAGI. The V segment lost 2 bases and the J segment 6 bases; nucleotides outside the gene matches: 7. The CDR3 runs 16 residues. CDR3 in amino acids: CASSYPGTSGADTQYF. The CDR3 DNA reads TGTGCCAGCAGTTACCCAGGGACTAGCGGTGCGGATACGCAGTATTTT.

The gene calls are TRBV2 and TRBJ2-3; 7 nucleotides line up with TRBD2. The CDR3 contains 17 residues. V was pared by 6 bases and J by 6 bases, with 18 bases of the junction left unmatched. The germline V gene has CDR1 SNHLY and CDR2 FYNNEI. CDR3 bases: TGTGCCAGCAGAGCCGTAACTAGCGTTCAACAAGCGGATACGCAGTATTTT. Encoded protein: CASRAVTSVQQADTQYF.

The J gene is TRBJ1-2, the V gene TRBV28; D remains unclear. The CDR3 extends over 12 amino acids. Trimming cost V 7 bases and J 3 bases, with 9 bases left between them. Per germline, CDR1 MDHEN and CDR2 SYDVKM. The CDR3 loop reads CASTQVDYGYTF. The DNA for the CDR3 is TGTGCCAGCACCCAGGTGGACTATGGCTACACCTTC.

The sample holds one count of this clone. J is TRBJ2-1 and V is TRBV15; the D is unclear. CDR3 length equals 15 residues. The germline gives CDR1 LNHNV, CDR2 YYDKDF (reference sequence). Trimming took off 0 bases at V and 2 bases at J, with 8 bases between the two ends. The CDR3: CATSRERITYNEQFF. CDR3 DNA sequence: TGTGCCACCAGCAGAGAACGGATAACCTACAATGAGCAGTTCTTC.

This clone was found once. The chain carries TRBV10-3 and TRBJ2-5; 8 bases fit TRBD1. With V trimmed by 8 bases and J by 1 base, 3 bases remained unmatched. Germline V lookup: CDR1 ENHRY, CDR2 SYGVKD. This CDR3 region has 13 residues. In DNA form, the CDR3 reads TGTGCCATCTCTCAGGGGGCCCAAGAGACCCAGTACTTC. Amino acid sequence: CAISQGAQETQYF.

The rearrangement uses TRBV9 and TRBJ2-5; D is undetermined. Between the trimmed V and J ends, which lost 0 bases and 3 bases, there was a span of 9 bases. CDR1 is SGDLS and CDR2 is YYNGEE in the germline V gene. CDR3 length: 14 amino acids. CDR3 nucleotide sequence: TGTGCCAGCAGCGTAGGCGGCAGGAAAGAGACCCAGTACTTC. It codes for CASSVGGRKETQYF.

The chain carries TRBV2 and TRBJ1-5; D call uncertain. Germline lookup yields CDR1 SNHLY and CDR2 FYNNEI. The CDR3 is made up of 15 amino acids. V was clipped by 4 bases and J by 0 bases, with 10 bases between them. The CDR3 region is CASSGQLNSNQPQHF. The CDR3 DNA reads TGTGCCAGCAGTGGGCAGTTGAATAGCAATCAGCCCCAGCATTTT.

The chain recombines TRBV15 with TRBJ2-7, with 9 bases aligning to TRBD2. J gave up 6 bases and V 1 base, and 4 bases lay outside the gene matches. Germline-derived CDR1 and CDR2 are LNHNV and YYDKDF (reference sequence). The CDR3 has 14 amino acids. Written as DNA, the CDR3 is TGTGCCACCAGCAGAGGGCGGACTAGCGCCGAGCAGTACTTC. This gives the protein CATSRGRTSAEQYF.

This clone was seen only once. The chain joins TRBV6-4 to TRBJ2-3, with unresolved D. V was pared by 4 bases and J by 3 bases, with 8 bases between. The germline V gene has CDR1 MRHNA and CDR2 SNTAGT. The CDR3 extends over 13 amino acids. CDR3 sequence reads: CASSGSVTDTQYF. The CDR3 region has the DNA TGTGCCAGCAGTGGTTCGGTAACAGATACGCAGTATTTT.

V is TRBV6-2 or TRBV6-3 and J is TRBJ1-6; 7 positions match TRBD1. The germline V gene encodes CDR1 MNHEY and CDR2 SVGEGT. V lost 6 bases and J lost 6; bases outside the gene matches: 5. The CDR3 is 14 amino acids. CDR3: CASSPGQRNSPLHF. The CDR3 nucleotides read TGTGCCAGCAGCCCGGGACAGCGTAATTCACCCCTCCACTTT.

The CDR3 DNA follows: TGTGCCAGCAGCTTAGACCCGGGGCGGACTGAAGCTTTCTTT. Amino acids: CASSLDPGRTEAFF. V and J are TRBV11-2 and TRBJ1-1; TRBD1 is a possible D gene (5 bases). The germline gives CDR1 SGHAT, CDR2 FQNNGV. CDR3 length: 14 residues. Trimming took off 0 bases at V and 5 bases at J, with 10 bases between the two ends.

The CDR3 is CASSVGDKNTGELFF. The CDR3 DNA follows: TGTGCCAGCAGCGTAGGAGACAAGAACACCGGGGAGCTGTTTTTT. J is TRBJ2-2 and V is TRBV9; D is unclear. Trimming took 0 bases from V and 1 from J, leaving 7 bases between them. The V gene's germline CDR1 is SGDLS and CDR2 YYNGEE. CDR3 length: 15 residues.

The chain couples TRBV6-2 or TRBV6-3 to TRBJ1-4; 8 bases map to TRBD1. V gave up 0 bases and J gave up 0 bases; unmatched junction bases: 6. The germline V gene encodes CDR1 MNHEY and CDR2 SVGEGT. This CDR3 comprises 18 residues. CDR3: CASSYSPGQDTTNEKLFF. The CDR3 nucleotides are TGTGCCAGCAGTTACTCGCCGGGACAGGATACAACTAATGAAAAACTGTTTTTT.

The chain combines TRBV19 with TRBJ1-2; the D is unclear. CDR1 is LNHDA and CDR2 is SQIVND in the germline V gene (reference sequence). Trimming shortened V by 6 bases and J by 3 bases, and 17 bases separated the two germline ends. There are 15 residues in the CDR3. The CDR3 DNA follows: TGTGCCAGTAGCAAAACGGGCCCGGCGGACTATGGCTACACCTTC. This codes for CASSKTGPADYGYTF.

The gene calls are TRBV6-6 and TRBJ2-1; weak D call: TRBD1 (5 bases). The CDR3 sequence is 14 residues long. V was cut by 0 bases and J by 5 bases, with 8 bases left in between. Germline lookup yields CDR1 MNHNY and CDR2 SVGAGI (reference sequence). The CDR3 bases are TGTGCCAGCAGTTACTCGGGGCAGGACAATGAGCAGTTCTTC. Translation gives CASSYSGQDNEQFF.

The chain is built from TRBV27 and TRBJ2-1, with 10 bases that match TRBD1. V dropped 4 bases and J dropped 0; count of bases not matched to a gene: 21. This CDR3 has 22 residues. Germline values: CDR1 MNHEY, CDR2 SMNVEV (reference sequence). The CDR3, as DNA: TGTGCCAGCAGTTCCGACAGGGGGCTAGCGCCTTTACTATCAAGCTCCTACAATGAGCAGTTCTTC. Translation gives CASSSDRGLAPLLSSSYNEQFF.

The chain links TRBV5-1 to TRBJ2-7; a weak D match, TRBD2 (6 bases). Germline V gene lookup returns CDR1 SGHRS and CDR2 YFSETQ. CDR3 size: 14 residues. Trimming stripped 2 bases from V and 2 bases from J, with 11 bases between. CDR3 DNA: TGCGCCAGCAGCTTCGCGGGAAATACCTACGAGCAGTACTTC. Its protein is CASSFAGNTYEQYF.

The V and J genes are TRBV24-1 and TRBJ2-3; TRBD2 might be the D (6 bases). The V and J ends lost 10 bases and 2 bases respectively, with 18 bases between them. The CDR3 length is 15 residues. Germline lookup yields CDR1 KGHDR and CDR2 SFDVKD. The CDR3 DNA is TGTGCCACTTCGGGACTTTCTGCGTTCACAGATACGCAGTATTTT. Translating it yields CATSGLSAFTDTQYF.

The CDR3 here is CASSQGATGELFF. The CDR3, as DNA: TGCGCCAGCAGCCAAGGGGCCACCGGGGAGCTGTTTTTT. The chain recombines TRBV4-3 with TRBJ2-2; no clear D gene. The CDR3 spans 13 residues. Germline CDR1 LGHNA, CDR2 YSLEER. V gave up 1 base and J gave up 4 bases, with 4 bases separating them.

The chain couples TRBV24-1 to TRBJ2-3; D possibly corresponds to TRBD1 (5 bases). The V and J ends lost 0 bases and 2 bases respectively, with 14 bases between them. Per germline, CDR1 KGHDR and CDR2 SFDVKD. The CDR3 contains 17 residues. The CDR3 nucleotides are TGTGCCACCAGTGATTTGGTAGGGGATGTATTCACAGATACGCAGTATTTT. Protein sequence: CATSDLVGDVFTDTQYF.

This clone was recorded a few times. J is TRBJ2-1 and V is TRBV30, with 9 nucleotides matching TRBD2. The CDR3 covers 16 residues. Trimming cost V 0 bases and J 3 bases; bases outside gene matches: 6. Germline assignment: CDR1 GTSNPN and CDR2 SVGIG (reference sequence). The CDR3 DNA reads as TGTGCCTGGAGTGTGACTGGACTAGCGAGCTACAATGAGCAGTTCTTC. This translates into CAWSVTGLASYNEQFF.

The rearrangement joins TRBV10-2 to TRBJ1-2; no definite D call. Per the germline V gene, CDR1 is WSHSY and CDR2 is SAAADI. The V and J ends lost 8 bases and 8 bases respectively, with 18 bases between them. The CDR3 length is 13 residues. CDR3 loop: CASLNGWVEGYTF. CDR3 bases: TGCGCCAGCCTAAACGGCTGGGTGGAGGGCTACACCTTC.

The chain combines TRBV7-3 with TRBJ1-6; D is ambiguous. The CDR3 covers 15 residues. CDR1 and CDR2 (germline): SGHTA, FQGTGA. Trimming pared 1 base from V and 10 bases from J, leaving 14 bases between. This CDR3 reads CASSLSSGFGSPLHF. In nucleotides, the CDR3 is TGTGCCAGCAGCTTAAGCTCCGGTTTCGGGTCACCCCTCCACTTT.

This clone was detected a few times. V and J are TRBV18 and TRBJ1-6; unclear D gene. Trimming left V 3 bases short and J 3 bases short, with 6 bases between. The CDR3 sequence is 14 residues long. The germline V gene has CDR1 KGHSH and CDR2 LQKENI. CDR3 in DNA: TGTGCCAGCTCACCGGCCGGCTATAATTCACCCCTCCACTTT. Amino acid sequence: CASSPAGYNSPLHF.

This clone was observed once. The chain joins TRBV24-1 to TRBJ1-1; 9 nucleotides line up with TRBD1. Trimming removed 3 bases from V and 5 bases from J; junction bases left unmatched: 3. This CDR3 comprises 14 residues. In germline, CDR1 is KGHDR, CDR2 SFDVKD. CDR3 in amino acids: CATSDRTGATEAFF. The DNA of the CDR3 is TGTGCCACCAGTGATCGGACAGGGGCAACTGAAGCTTTCTTT.

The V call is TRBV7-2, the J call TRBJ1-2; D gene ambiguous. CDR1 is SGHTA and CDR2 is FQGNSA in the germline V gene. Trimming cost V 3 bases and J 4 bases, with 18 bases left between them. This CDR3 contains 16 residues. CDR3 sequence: CASSLDGAAGSYGYTF. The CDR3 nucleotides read TGTGCCAGCAGCTTGGATGGAGCGGCGGGTAGCTATGGCTACACCTTC. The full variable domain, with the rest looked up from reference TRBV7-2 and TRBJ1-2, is GAGVSQSPSNKVTEKGKDVELRCDPISGHTALYWYRQSLGQGLEFLIYFQGNSAPDKSGLPSDRFSAERTGGSVSTLTIQRTQQEDSAVYLCASSLDGAAGSYGYTFGSGTRLTVV.

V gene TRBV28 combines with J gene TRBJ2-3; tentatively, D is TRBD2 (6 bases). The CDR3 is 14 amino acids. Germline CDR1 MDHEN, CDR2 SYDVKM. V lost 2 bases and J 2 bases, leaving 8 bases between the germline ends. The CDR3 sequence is CASSLGGTTDTQYF. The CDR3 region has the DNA TGTGCCAGCAGTTTAGGAGGGACCACAGATACGCAGTATTTT.

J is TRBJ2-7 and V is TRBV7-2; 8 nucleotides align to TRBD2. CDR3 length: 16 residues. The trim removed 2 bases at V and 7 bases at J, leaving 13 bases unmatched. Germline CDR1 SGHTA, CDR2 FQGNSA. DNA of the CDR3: TGTGCCAGCAGCTTAACCGGGACTAGTTCTTTGAGGGAGCAGTACTTC. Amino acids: CASSLTGTSSLREQYF.

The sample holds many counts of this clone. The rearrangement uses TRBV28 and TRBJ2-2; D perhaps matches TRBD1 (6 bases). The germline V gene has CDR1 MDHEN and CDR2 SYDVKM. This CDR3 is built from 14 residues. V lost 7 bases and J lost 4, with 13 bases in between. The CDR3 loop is CASIRLRGTGELFF. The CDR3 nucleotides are TGTGCCAGCATTAGACTCAGGGGCACCGGGGAGCTGTTTTTT.

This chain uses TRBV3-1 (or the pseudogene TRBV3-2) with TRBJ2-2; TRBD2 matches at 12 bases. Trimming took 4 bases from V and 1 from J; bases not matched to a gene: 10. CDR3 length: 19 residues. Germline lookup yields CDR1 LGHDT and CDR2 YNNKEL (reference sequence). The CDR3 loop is CASSPPTSGRMKNTGELFF. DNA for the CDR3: TGTGCCAGCAGCCCCCCCACTAGCGGGAGGATGAAGAACACCGGGGAGCTGTTTTTT.